The 29 T cell receptor beta chains reported below all come from one sample, sequenced in a study of early T cells in non-severe SARS-CoV-2 infection. TCRdb analysed the 5' RACE reads with MiXCR anew, one entry per CDR3 protein. The repertoire includes 50,000 to 85,000 distinct CDR3 sequences, around 8.7% of them detected once, and more than 2.5% sits in the top ten. Sequenced material: whole blood. The receptors were sampled from an adult who was a healthcare worker with PCR-confirmed SARS-CoV-2 infection or an uninfected control (not recorded which).

The V gene is TRBV7-9, the J gene TRBJ2-1; 8 bases fit TRBD2. The V segment lost 5 bases and the J segment 4 bases; nucleotides outside the gene matches: 16. The V gene's germline CDR1 is SEHNR and CDR2 FQNEAQ (reference sequence). The CDR3 length is 18 residues. CDR3: CASSPLAAGVPSYNEQFF. The CDR3 nucleotides are TGTGCCAGCAGCCCCCTGGCAGCGGGGGTCCCATCATACAATGAGCAGTTCTTC.

This clonotype was picked up many times. This rearrangement joins TRBV7-9 to TRBJ2-2; TRBD1 agrees at 10 bases. V shed 5 bases, J shed 3 bases, and the junction held 6 bases outside the gene matches. Germline V lookup: CDR1 SEHNR, CDR2 FQNEAQ (reference sequence). This CDR3 spans 16 amino acids. The CDR3 DNA follows: TGTGCCAGCAGCCCGATGACAGGGGGCCACACCGGGGAGCTGTTTTTT. Protein sequence: CASSPMTGGHTGELFF.

This clonotype was picked up many times. The rearrangement joins TRBV10-3 to TRBJ2-3; the D is unclear. V lost 5 bases and J lost 6, with 9 bases in between. The germline CDR1 and CDR2 sequences are ENHRY and SYGVKD. CDR3 length equals 12 residues. CDR3 sequence (DNA): TGTGCCATCAGTCAACTCCAGGATACGCAGTATTTT. Amino acid sequence: CAISQLQDTQYF.

V and J are TRBV20-1 and TRBJ2-3, with D perhaps TRBD2 (5 bases). V was pared by 6 bases and J by 6 bases, with 16 bases between. The CDR3 is made up of 13 amino acids. Germline V gives CDR1 DFQATT, CDR2 SNEGSKA (reference sequence). CDR3 sequence reads: CSAQASGIDTQYF. The DNA of the CDR3 is TGCAGTGCCCAGGCCTCGGGGATTGATACGCAGTATTTT.

The chain employs TRBV2 and TRBJ2-7, with TRBD1 matching over 8 bases. Germline trimming cut 7 bases from V and 0 bases from J; bases unmatched to any gene: 5. The CDR3 loop spans 14 amino acids. Germline CDR1 is SNHLY and CDR2 is FYNNEI. The DNA of the CDR3 is TGTGCCAGCAAAGCCGGGACAGGCTCCTACGAGCAGTACTTC. This codes for CASKAGTGSYEQYF.

In its sample, this clonotype was seen a few times. V and J are TRBV3-1 and TRBJ2-3, with TRBD2 as a possible D gene (6 bases). The CDR3 covers 16 residues. Trimming stripped 0 bases from V and 0 bases from J, with 10 bases between. Per germline, CDR1 LGHDT and CDR2 YNNKEL (reference sequence). CDR3 sequence reads: CASSQDPGTSTDTQYF. The CDR3 nucleotides read TGTGCCAGCAGCCAAGATCCGGGGACTAGCACAGATACGCAGTATTTT.

There are many counts of this clonotype. This sequence joins TRBV7-9 and TRBJ2-1; no definite D call. The CDR3 covers 14 residues. The ends were cut back, 1 base at V and 8 bases at J, with 12 bases in the middle. The germline V gene encodes CDR1 SEHNR and CDR2 FQNEAQ (reference sequence). The CDR3: CASSLDALSYEQFF. Written as DNA, the CDR3 is TGTGCCAGCAGCTTAGATGCCTTAAGCTATGAGCAGTTCTTC.

This clonotype was seen at least ten times. This sequence joins TRBV5-4 and TRBJ1-2; D not certain. The germline V gene has CDR1 SGHNT and CDR2 YYREEE (reference sequence). V was trimmed by 4 bases and J by 4 bases, leaving 11 bases between them. This CDR3 comprises 13 residues. The CDR3, as DNA: TGTGCCAGCAGCAATAAGGGAGGCTATGGCTACACCTTC. Encoded protein: CASSNKGGYGYTF.

The J gene is TRBJ2-5, the V gene TRBV6-1; D possibly uses TRBD1 or TRBD2 (5 bases each). CDR1 is MNHNS, CDR2 SASEGT, per germline. The CDR3 has 15 residues. Trimming stripped 2 bases from V and 4 bases from J, with 14 bases between. CDR3: CASSEPGRWPETQYF. Here the CDR3 DNA reads TGTGCCAGCAGTGAACCGGGACGCTGGCCAGAGACCCAGTACTTC.

V gene TRBV20-1 combines with J gene TRBJ1-1; D unclear. This CDR3 has 13 amino acids. The germline V gene has CDR1 DFQATT and CDR2 SNEGSKA (reference sequence). The V end lost 1 base, the J end lost 0 bases, and 6 bases lay between the germline ends. Here the CDR3 reads CSARGYLNTEAFF. DNA for the CDR3: TGCAGTGCTAGAGGATATTTGAACACTGAAGCTTTCTTT.

The chain combines TRBV6-6 with TRBJ2-7, with TRBD1 identical over 8 bases. The V gene's germline CDR1 is MNHNY and CDR2 SVGAGI (reference sequence). J lost 6 bases, V lost 6 bases, and 16 bases had no gene match. The CDR3 contains 16 residues. The CDR3 DNA reads TGTGCCAGCAGCTCGACAGGGGTCAGGACTGGGGCCGAGCAGTACTTC. Translating it yields CASSSTGVRTGAEQYF.

The table lists this clonotype with many counts. The chain couples TRBV3-1 to TRBJ2-7; D remains ambiguous. The ends were cut back, 4 bases at V and 5 bases at J, with 15 bases in the middle. Germline loops: CDR1 LGHDT, CDR2 YNNKEL (reference sequence). The CDR3 consists of 14 residues. The CDR3 bases are TGTGCCAGCAGCCGAAGGCTACAGAGAAACGAGCAGTACTTC. It translates to CASSRRLQRNEQYF.

In nucleotides, the CDR3 is TGTGCCAGCAGCAAAGCTCGGGGAAGAACCTACGAGCAGTACTTC. This gives the protein CASSKARGRTYEQYF. The chain joins TRBV21-1 to TRBJ2-7. TRBV21-1 is listed as a pseudogene. This CDR3 region has 15 residues.

This clonotype was observed at least ten times. CDR3 coding DNA: TGTGCCAGCAGTTTAGCGCCGGGGGCCCAAGAGACCCAGTACTTC. As protein: CASSLAPGAQETQYF. The V gene is TRBV12-3 or TRBV12-4, the J gene TRBJ2-5; D could derive from TRBD1 or TRBD2 (6 bases each). The germline V and J ends were trimmed by 0 bases and 1 base, with 9 bases remaining between them. The CDR3 length is 15 residues.

This clonotype occurred many times. V is TRBV5-1 and J is TRBJ2-1, with D perhaps matching TRBD1 or TRBD2 (5 bases each). The V and J ends lost 4 bases and 12 bases respectively, with 17 bases between them. This CDR3 has 13 amino acids. From germline, CDR1 is SGHRS and CDR2 YFSETQ. CDR3 region: CASSLAVSGTQFF. For the CDR3, the DNA is TGCGCCAGCAGCCTGGCCGTTTCGGGGACGCAGTTCTTC.

This clonotype was found a few times. The J gene is TRBJ2-7, the V gene TRBV19, with 9 bases that match TRBD1. CDR1 and CDR2 (germline): LNHDA, SQIVND (reference sequence). V was clipped by 4 bases and J by 5 bases; unmatched bases: 6. The CDR3 covers 14 residues. The chain's CDR3 is CASSTGTGLHEQYF. The CDR3 nucleotides are TGTGCCAGTAGTACCGGGACAGGGCTGCACGAGCAGTACTTC.

The chain recombines TRBV4-1 with TRBJ1-5; no clear D. The germline CDR1 and CDR2 sequences are MGHRA and YSYEKL. The CDR3 consists of 18 residues. Trimming removed 0 bases at V and 0 bases at J, with 15 bases between. CDR3 amino acids: CASSQDYGVLASNQPQHF. CDR3 bases: TGCGCCAGCAGCCAAGATTACGGGGTCCTGGCTAGCAATCAGCCCCAGCATTTT.

The sample holds a few counts of this clonotype. This chain uses TRBV20-1 with TRBJ1-2, with D possibly matching TRBD1 (5 bases). Germline loops: CDR1 DFQATT, CDR2 SNEGSKA (reference sequence). V shed 6 bases and J shed 0 bases, with 8 bases lying between them. CDR3 length: 12 residues. DNA of the CDR3: TGCAGTGCAGACAGATCTAACTATGGCTACACCTTC. As protein: CSADRSNYGYTF.

The V call is TRBV7-9, the J call TRBJ2-5, with 7 positions matching TRBD2. This CDR3 is 15 amino acids long. V lost 6 bases to trimming and J lost 2 bases; unmatched junction nucleotides: 9. Germline CDR1 is SEHNR and CDR2 is FQNEAQ (reference sequence). CDR3 DNA: TGTGCCAGCAGAGCCCCTAGCGGATCACAAGAGACCCAGTACTTC. Its protein product is CASRAPSGSQETQYF. The full variable domain, completed using reference TRBV7-9 and TRBJ2-5, is DTGVSQNPRHKITKRGQNVTFRCDPISEHNRLYWYRQTLGQGPEFLTYFQNEAQLEKSRLLSDRFSAERPKGSFSTLEIQRTEQGDSAMYLCASRAPSGSQETQYFGPGTRLLVL.

Only a few counts were recorded for this clonotype. The chain has TRBV12-3 or TRBV12-4 and TRBJ1-2; D perhaps matches TRBD1 (5 bases). The ends were cut back, 4 bases at V and 5 bases at J, with 11 bases in the middle. The CDR3 has 13 amino acids. The CDR3 protein is CASSYPPGYGYTF. In DNA, the CDR3 is TGTGCCAGCAGTTACCCGCCAGGGTATGGCTACACCTTC.

This clonotype was seen at least ten times. V usage is TRBV4-2 and J usage is TRBJ1-3, with D hard to call. This CDR3 spans 15 amino acids. V lost 0 bases, J lost 0 bases, and 6 bases lay in between. Germline lookup yields CDR1 LGHNA and CDR2 YNFKEQ. The CDR3 loop is CASSQDPTSGNTIYF. The CDR3 DNA reads TGTGCCAGCAGCCAAGATCCTACCTCTGGAAACACCATATATTTT.

In its sample, this clonotype was seen a few times. The chain combines TRBV11-2 with TRBJ2-1; 13 nucleotides agree with TRBD2. The germline V gene encodes CDR1 SGHAT and CDR2 FQNNGV. V was pared by 5 bases and J by 10 bases, with 8 bases of the junction left unmatched. The CDR3 spans 15 residues. This CDR3 is CASSTGLAGWAEQFF. CDR3 in DNA: TGTGCCAGCAGCACGGGACTAGCGGGGTGGGCGGAGCAGTTCTTC.

This clonotype was counted many times. The chain employs TRBV7-3 and TRBJ2-5; unclear D gene. The CDR3 is 14 residues long. Trimming stripped 5 bases from V and 7 bases from J, with 17 bases between. Germline values: CDR1 SGHTA, CDR2 FQGTGA. The CDR3 DNA reads as TGTGCCAGCAGCCCAAATGGCTGGGTGGGGACCCAGTACTTC. Translated, it gives CASSPNGWVGTQYF.

This clonotype was detected a few times. The rearrangement uses TRBV5-6 and TRBJ1-2; 8 bases match TRBD1. Germline CDR1 is SGHDT and CDR2 is YYEEEE. J was trimmed by 8 bases and V by 3 bases; bases with no gene match: 9. The CDR3 is made up of 14 amino acids. CDR3 DNA sequence: TGTGCCAGCAGCTGGGGCGGACAGGGAGGAGGCTACACCTTC. The encoded protein is CASSWGGQGGGYTF.

This clonotype appeared many times. In nucleotides, the CDR3 is TGTGCCAGCAGCTTAGCGCATACAGATACGCAGTATTTT. Protein: CASSLAHTDTQYF. The chain is built from TRBV7-9 and TRBJ2-3; D gene ambiguous. CDR1 and CDR2 (germline): SEHNR, FQNEAQ (reference sequence). V lost 0 bases and J 3 bases, leaving 4 bases between the germline ends. The CDR3 contains 13 residues.

The V gene is TRBV29-1, the J gene TRBJ2-3; no firm D call. This CDR3 is built from 17 residues. Germline-derived CDR1 and CDR2 are SQVTM and ANQGSEA. V shed 1 base and J shed 3 bases, with 20 bases lying between them. The chain's CDR3 is CSVEAPTGLVWTDTQYF. The CDR3, as DNA: TGCAGCGTTGAAGCTCCAACCGGTTTAGTGTGGACAGATACGCAGTATTTT.

This clonotype was detected many times. The chain combines TRBV20-1 with TRBJ2-1, with D possibly being TRBD1 (5 bases). This CDR3 has 15 residues. V shed 3 bases and J shed 7 bases, with 19 bases lying between them. Germline CDR1 reads DFQATT; CDR2 reads SNEGSKA (reference sequence). As DNA, the CDR3 is TGCAGTGCTAGTTACTCTGGACAAAGGGCAAATGAGCAGTTCTTC. This translates into CSASYSGQRANEQFF.

The chain links TRBV11-2 to TRBJ1-3, with D perhaps matching TRBD1 (5 bases). Germline CDR1 SGHAT, CDR2 FQNNGV. V dropped 7 bases and J dropped 0 bases, with 7 bases sitting between them. The CDR3 totals 13 residues. CDR3 in amino acids: CASTDSSGNTIYF. In nucleotides, the CDR3 is TGTGCCAGCACCGACAGCTCTGGAAACACCATATATTTT.

There are a few counts of this clonotype. The chain is built from TRBV11-2 and TRBJ2-1, with D unresolved. Trimming shortened V by 4 bases and J by 3 bases, and 13 bases separated the two germline ends. Germline loops: CDR1 SGHAT, CDR2 FQNNGV. The length of the CDR3 is 15 residues. CDR3 coding DNA: TGTGCCAGCAGCTCAGACCCCCGAAACTACAATGAGCAGTTCTTC. Translated: CASSSDPRNYNEQFF.